The T cell receptor beta chain under discussion was sequenced for a study of cytomegalovirus exposure and HLA in healthy donors. For the study at large: Unique TCR beta sequences numbering 117 million came from about 180 million T cells in an earlier analysis. Overall study results and limits: Later analysis identified a missense DCLRE1C variant that was linked to TCR beta V- and J-gene trimming. In an earlier analysis, productive rearrangement rates for most beta V segments clustered near 87% or 30%.

Details on this clone: Its antigen remains unknown.

CDR3 length: 14 amino acids. The germline CDR1 and CDR2 sequences are SGHNT and YYREEE (reference sequence). V gave up 1 base and J gave up 5 bases, with 12 bases separating them. Both 60 Vbeta primers and 13 Jbeta primers went into the PCR. Produced via immunoSEQ multiplex PCR; TCRdb's table is partial and in-frame only. The repertoire holds some 130,000 clones, 65% to 80% seen once, with approximately 1% in the top ten. Nominal health characterized the donors when sampled, though unrecorded immune exposures were likely. What was sequenced was PBMCs. The chain is built from TRBV5-4 and TRBJ1-2, with D tentatively TRBD1 (5 bases). The origin of this receptor is a human donor in good health. The CDR3 sequence is CASSLQPGEYGYTF. The CDR3 DNA reads as TGTGCCAGCAGCTTGCAGCCGGGGGAGTATGGCTACACCTTC.